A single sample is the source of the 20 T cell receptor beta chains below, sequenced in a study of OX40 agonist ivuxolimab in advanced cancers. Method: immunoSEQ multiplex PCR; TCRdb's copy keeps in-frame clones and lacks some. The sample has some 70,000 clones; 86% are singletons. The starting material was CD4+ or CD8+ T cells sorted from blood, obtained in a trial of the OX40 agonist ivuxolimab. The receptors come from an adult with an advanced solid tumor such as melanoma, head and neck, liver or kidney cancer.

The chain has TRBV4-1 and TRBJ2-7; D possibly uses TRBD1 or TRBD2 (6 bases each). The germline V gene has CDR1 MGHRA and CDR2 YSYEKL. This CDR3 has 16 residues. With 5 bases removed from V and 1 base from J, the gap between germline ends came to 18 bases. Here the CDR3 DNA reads TGCGCCAGCAGCTCGGGGTACCGGGGGCCTTCCTACGAGCAGTACTTC. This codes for CASSSGYRGPSYEQYF.

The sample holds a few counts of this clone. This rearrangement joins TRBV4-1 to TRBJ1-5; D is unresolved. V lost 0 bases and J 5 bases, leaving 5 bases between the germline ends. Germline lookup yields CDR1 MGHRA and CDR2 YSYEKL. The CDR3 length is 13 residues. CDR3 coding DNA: TGCGCCAGCAGCCAAGATGCGGATCAGCCCCAGCATTTT. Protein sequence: CASSQDADQPQHF.

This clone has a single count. CDR3 region: CASSQEPVGQLPLDSPLHF. The CDR3 region has the DNA TGTGCCAGCAGCCAAGAACCGGTGGGACAGCTTCCTCTTGATTCACCCCTCCACTTT. The chain links TRBV4-2 to TRBJ1-6; the match to TRBD1 covers 7 bases. The germline CDR1 and CDR2 sequences are LGHNA and YNFKEQ. The CDR3 loop spans 19 amino acids. Trimming removed 0 bases from V and 8 bases from J; junction bases left unmatched: 16.

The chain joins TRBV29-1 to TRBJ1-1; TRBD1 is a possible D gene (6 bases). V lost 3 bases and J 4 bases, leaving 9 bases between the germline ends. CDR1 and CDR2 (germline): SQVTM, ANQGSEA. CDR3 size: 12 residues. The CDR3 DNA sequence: TGCAGCGTTGATGGGGGCCCCACTGAAGCTTTCTTT. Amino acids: CSVDGGPTEAFF.

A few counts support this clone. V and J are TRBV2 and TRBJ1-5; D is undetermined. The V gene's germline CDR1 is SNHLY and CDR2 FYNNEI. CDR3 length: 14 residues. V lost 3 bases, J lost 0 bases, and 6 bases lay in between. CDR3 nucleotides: TGTGCCAGCAGTGAGGTAAATAGCAATCAGCCCCAGCATTTT. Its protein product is CASSEVNSNQPQHF.

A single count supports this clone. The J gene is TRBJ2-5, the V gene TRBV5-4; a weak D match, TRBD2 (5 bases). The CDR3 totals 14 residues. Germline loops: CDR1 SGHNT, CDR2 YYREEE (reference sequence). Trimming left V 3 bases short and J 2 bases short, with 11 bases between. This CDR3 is CASSSGLSQETQYF. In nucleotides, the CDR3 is TGTGCCAGCAGCTCAGGACTGTCTCAAGAGACCCAGTACTTC. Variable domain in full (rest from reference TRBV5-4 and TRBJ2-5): ETGVTQSPTHLIKTRGQQVTLRCSSQSGHNTVSWYQQALGQGPQFIFQYYREEENGRGNFPPRFSGLQFPNYSSELNVNALELDDSALYLCASSSGLSQETQYFGPGTRLLVL.

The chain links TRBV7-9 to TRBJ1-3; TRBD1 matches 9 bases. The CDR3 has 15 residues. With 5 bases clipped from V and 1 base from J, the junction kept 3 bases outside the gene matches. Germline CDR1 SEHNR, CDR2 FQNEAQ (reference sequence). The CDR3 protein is CASSTDRGSGNTIYF. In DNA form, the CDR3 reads TGTGCCAGCAGCACCGACAGGGGGTCTGGAAACACCATATATTTT.

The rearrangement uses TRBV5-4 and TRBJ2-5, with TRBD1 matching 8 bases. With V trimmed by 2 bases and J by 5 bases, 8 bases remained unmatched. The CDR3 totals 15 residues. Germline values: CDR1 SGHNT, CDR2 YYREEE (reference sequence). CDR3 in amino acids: CASSFRAGGAETQYF. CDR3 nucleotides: TGTGCCAGCAGCTTTAGGGCAGGGGGCGCGGAGACCCAGTACTTC.

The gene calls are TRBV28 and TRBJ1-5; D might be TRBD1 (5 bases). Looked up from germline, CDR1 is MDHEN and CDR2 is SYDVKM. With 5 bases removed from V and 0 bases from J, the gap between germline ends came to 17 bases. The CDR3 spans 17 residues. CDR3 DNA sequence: TGTGCCAGCAGTCCCCTTGGGGGGGAATCTAGCAATCAGCCCCAGCATTTT. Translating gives CASSPLGGESSNQPQHF.

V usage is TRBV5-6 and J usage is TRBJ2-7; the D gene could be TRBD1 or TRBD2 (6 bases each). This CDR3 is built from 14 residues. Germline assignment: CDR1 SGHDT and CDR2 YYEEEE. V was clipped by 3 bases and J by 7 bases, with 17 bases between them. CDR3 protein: CASSSGGRGLEQYF. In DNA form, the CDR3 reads TGTGCCAGCAGCTCCGGGGGCCGCGGGCTTGAGCAGTACTTC.

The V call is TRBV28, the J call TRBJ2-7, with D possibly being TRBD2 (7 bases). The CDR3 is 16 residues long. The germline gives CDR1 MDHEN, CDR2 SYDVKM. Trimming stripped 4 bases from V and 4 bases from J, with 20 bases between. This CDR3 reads CASSSGRGISYYEQYF. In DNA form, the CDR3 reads TGTGCCAGCAGTTCTGGGAGGGGGATAAGCTATTACGAGCAGTACTTC.

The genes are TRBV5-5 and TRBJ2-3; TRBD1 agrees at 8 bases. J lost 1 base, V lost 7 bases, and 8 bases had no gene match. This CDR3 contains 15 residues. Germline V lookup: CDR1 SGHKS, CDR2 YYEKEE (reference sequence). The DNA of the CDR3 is TGTGCCAGCGGTTTAGGACAGGGACGCACAGATACGCAGTATTTT. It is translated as CASGLGQGRTDTQYF.

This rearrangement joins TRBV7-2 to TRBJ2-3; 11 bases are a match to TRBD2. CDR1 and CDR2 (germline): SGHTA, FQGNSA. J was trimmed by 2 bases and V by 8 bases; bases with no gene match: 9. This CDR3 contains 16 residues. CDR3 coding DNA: TGTGCCAGCGATTTGGCTAGCGGGGGGTACACAGATACGCAGTATTTT. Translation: CASDLASGGYTDTQYF.

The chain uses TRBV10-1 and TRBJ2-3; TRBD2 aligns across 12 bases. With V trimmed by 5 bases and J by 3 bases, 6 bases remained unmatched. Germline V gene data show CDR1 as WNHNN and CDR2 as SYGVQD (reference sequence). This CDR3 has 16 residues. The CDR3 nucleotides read TGCGCCAGCAGTCCGATTACTAGCGGGGGGACAGATACGCAGTATTTT. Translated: CASSPITSGGTDTQYF.

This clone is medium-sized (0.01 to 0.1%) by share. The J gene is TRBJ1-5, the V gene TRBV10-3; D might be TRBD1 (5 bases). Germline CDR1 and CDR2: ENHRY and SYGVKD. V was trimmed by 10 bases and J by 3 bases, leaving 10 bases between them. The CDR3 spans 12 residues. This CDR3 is CATGRNNQPQHF. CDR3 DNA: TGTGCCACGGGACGGAACAATCAGCCCCAGCATTTT.

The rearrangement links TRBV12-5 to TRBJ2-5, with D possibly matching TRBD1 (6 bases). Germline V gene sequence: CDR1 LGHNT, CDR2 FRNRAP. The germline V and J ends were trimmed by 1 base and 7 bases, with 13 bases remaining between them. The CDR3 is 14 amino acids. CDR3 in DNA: TGTGCTAGTGGTTTGGGAGGGACATCTGGGACCCAGTACTTC. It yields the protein CASGLGGTSGTQYF.

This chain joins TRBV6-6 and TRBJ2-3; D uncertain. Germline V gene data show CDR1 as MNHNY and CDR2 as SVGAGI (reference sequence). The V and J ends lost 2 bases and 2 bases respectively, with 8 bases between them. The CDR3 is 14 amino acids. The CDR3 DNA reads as TGTGCCAGCAGTTACACCCAGGACACAGATACGCAGTATTTT. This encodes CASSYTQDTDTQYF.

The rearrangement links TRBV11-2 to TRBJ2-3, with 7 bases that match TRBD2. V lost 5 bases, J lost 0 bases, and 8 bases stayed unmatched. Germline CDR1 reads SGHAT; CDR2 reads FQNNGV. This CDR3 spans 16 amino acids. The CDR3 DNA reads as TGTGCCAGCAGCCCCCGACTAGCCGCTAGCACAGATACGCAGTATTTT. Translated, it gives CASSPRLAASTDTQYF. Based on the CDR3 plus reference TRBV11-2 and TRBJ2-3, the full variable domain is EAGVAQSPRYKIIEKRQSVAFWCNPISGHATLYWYQQILGQGPKLLIQFQNNGVVDDSQLPKDRFSAERLKGVDSTLKIQPAKLEDSAVYLCASSPRLAASTDTQYFGPGTRLTVL.

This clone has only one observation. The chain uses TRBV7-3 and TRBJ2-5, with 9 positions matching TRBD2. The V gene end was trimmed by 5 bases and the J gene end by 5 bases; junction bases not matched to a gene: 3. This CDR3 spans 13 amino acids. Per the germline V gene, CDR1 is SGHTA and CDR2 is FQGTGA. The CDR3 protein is CASSRTSEETQYF. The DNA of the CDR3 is TGTGCCAGCAGCCGGACTAGCGAGGAGACCCAGTACTTC.

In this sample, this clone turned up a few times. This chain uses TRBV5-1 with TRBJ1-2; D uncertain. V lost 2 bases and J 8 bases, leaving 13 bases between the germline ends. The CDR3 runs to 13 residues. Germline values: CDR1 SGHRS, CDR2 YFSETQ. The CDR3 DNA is TGCGCCAGCAGCTTCGATGGACCTAGGGGCTACACCTTC. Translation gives CASSFDGPRGYTF.